The 19 T cell receptor beta chains listed next were all sequenced from one sample in a study of T cells in Graves' hyperthyroidism and ophthalmopathy. It was RNA transcripts that yielded the amplified TCR beta CDR3 regions. With the HTBI primer set, the TCR CDR3 went through a first round of RT-PCR. One entry per CDR3 protein results from TCRdb running MiXCR on the multiplex PCR reads. The sample yields more than 500,000 distinct CDR3 sequences, under 20% seen once. The specimen was blood. These receptors all stem from a woman younger than 45 with Graves' hyperthyroidism.

In its sample, this clonotype was seen a few times. J is TRBJ2-7 and V is TRBV3-1; the D is unclear. Germline CDR1 and CDR2: LGHDT and YNNKEL (reference sequence). CDR3 length: 15 residues. V was clipped by 4 bases and J by 3 bases, with 16 bases between them. CDR3 amino acids: CASSRLIDLDYEQYF. CDR3 DNA sequence: TGTGCCAGCAGCCGCCTAATTGACTTAGACTACGAGCAGTACTTC.

The sample holds a few counts of this clonotype. The V and J genes are TRBV24-1 and TRBJ2-7; 9 bases line up with TRBD1. The CDR3 length is 12 residues. In germline, CDR1 is KGHDR, CDR2 SFDVKD. With V trimmed by 8 bases and J by 9 bases, 7 bases remained unmatched. CDR3 sequence (DNA): TGTGCCACCATGGGACAGGGCTTGGTGCAGTACTTC. Translation: CATMGQGLVQYF.

This clonotype has a handful of counts. V gene TRBV29-1 combines with J gene TRBJ2-3; 9 bases are shared with TRBD1. Germline V gives CDR1 SQVTM, CDR2 ANQGSEA. This CDR3 contains 19 residues. Germline trimming cut 3 bases from V and 0 bases from J; bases unmatched to any gene: 16. CDR3 DNA: TGCAGCGTTGACCCTCGTACAGGGGGCGTAAGAAGGAGCACAGATACGCAGTATTTT. It is translated as CSVDPRTGGVRRSTDTQYF.

The chain links TRBV12-3 or TRBV12-4 to TRBJ2-7, with D perhaps being TRBD1 or TRBD2 (5 bases each). The CDR3 has 15 residues. The V and J ends lost 5 bases and 4 bases respectively, with 18 bases between them. The CDR3 DNA reads TGTGCCAGCAGTAGCCGGGACGGAAGATTATACGAGCAGTACTTC. Translating gives CASSSRDGRLYEQYF.

The chain carries TRBV20-1 and TRBJ2-4; weak D call: TRBD2 (6 bases). V was clipped by 1 base and J by 8 bases, with 12 bases between them. CDR3 length equals 13 residues. The germline gives CDR1 DFQATT, CDR2 SNEGSKA (reference sequence). DNA of the CDR3: TGCAGTGCTAGAGGCGGGGTTCGGGACATTCAGTACTTC. Translating it yields CSARGGVRDIQYF.

The gene calls are TRBV28 and TRBJ1-1; D gene ambiguous. V lost 6 bases and J 7 bases, leaving 12 bases between the germline ends. This CDR3 spans 12 amino acids. CDR1 and CDR2 from the germline V gene are MDHEN and SYDVKM. The chain's CDR3 is CASRPWTGEAFF. The CDR3 nucleotides are TGTGCCAGCAGACCATGGACGGGTGAAGCTTTCTTT.

This clonotype turned up a few times. The V gene is TRBV5-1, the J gene TRBJ2-7; 8 bases are shared with TRBD2. Germline trimming cut 4 bases from V and 5 bases from J; bases unmatched to any gene: 14. The CDR3 totals 16 residues. Germline-derived CDR1 and CDR2 are SGHRS and YFSETQ. In DNA form, the CDR3 reads TGCGCCAGCAGCGTACTCGGGACTAGGAAAATTCACGAGCAGTACTTC. It specifies CASSVLGTRKIHEQYF.

This clonotype occurred many times. The chain employs TRBV5-1 and TRBJ2-7, with D possibly TRBD1 on 6 matching bases. CDR1 SGHRS and CDR2 YFSETQ come from the germline V gene. With 0 bases removed from V and 1 base from J, the gap between germline ends came to 17 bases. This CDR3 has 17 amino acids. The CDR3 coding sequence is TGCGCCAGCAGCTTGGCCCCTTCCGGGACAACTTCCTACGAGCAGTACTTC. This codes for CASSLAPSGTTSYEQYF.

Ten or more counts support this clonotype. This chain uses TRBV30 with TRBJ2-7, with TRBD2 as a possible D gene (6 bases). This CDR3 region has 11 residues. CDR1 is GTSNPN, CDR2 SVGIG, per germline (reference sequence). The V end lost 3 bases, the J end lost 3 bases, and 6 bases lay between the germline ends. In DNA form, the CDR3 reads TGTGCCTGGAGCGGGAGCTACGAGCAGTACTTC. Encoded protein: CAWSGSYEQYF.

This clonotype was seen only a few times. The V and J genes are TRBV29-1 and TRBJ2-1; 10 bases agree with TRBD2. Germline trimming cut 2 bases from V and 2 bases from J; bases unmatched to any gene: 3. The CDR3 sequence is 15 residues long. Germline lookup yields CDR1 SQVTM and CDR2 ANQGSEA. The DNA for the CDR3 is TGCAGCGTTGAATGGACTAGCGGTCCCTACAATGAGCAGTTCTTC. As protein: CSVEWTSGPYNEQFF.

Note on this clonotype: Germline and junction disagree at one end, which may indicate a read error. V usage is TRBV11-2 and J usage is TRBJ2-1; D may be TRBD2 (6 bases). The CDR3 contains 13 residues. Germline CDR1 SGHAT, CDR2 FQNNGV. DNA of the CDR3: TGTGCCAGCAGCTTAGCGGGAGAGGGTGAGCAGCTCTTC. Translation: CASSLAGEGEQLF.

The chain carries TRBV18 and TRBJ1-4; maybe TRBD1 (5 bases). Trimming stripped 8 bases from V and 8 bases from J, with 18 bases between. CDR3 length equals 14 residues. Germline lookup yields CDR1 KGHSH and CDR2 LQKENI. CDR3 in amino acids: CASQEAAGTEKLFF. Written as DNA, the CDR3 is TGTGCCAGCCAAGAGGCCGCAGGGACGGAAAAACTGTTTTTT.

This clonotype was counted at least ten times. The gene calls are TRBV30 and TRBJ2-4, with D unclear. V lost 6 bases and J 7 bases, leaving 10 bases between the germline ends. CDR1 and CDR2 from the germline V gene are GTSNPN and SVGIG (reference sequence). The CDR3 has 11 residues. CDR3 amino acids: CACSNRNIQYF. The CDR3 coding sequence is TGTGCCTGTTCTAACCGGAACATTCAGTACTTC.

This clonotype turned up a few times. V and J are TRBV3-1 and TRBJ1-2; D gene unclear. This CDR3 has 16 amino acids. From germline, CDR1 is LGHDT and CDR2 YNNKEL (reference sequence). V shed 0 bases and J shed 8 bases, with 19 bases lying between them. In DNA, the CDR3 is TGTGCCAGCAGCCAAGACTCAGGTCTAAGAAGTGCGGGCTACACCTTC. As protein: CASSQDSGLRSAGYTF.

Ten or more counts support this clonotype. The chain employs TRBV7-2 and TRBJ2-7; 7 bases match TRBD1. The V gene end was trimmed by 3 bases and the J gene end by 2 bases; junction bases not matched to a gene: 4. The germline gives CDR1 SGHTA, CDR2 FQGNSA. The length of the CDR3 is 14 residues. This CDR3 reads CASSLTGHTYEQYF. CDR3 in DNA: TGTGCCAGCAGCTTGACAGGGCATACCTACGAGCAGTACTTC.

In the case of this clonotype: Mismatch with germline at one junction end may stem from a read error. The V and J genes are TRBV4-2 and TRBJ2-3; TRBD2 matches 9 bases. This CDR3 spans 16 amino acids. CDR1 is LGHNA and CDR2 is YNFKEQ in the germline V gene. CDR3 nucleotides: TGTGCCTGCAGCCAAGAAGCTAGCGGGATTGCAGATACGCAGTATTTT. Its translation is CACSQEASGIADTQYF.

The sample holds many counts of this clonotype. The genes are TRBV7-2 and TRBJ2-5; D is possibly TRBD1 or TRBD2 (5 bases each). Trimming removed 2 bases at V and 5 bases at J, with 12 bases between. This CDR3 has 14 residues. Germline CDR1 reads SGHTA; CDR2 reads FQGNSA. The CDR3, as DNA: TGTGCCAGCAGCTTATCAGGGACGGGGGAGACCCAGTACTTC. Its protein product is CASSLSGTGETQYF.

As for this clonotype: A much more abundant neighbour one base away suggests this may be a read error. The chain combines TRBV30 with TRBJ2-5; D is unclear. The CDR3 contains 12 residues. CDR1 is GTSNPN and CDR2 is SVGIG in the germline V gene (reference sequence). The CDR3 DNA reads TGTGCCTGGACGTCCGGCCAAGAGGCCCAGTACTTC. It yields the protein CAWTSGQEAQYF.

This clonotype occurred a few times. V and J are TRBV19 and TRBJ2-1; D might be TRBD1 (6 bases). Germline assignment: CDR1 LNHDA and CDR2 SQIVND (reference sequence). The CDR3 consists of 14 residues. V lost 4 bases and J 7 bases, leaving 14 bases between the germline ends. This CDR3 is CASSKVAGVNEQFF. DNA of the CDR3: TGTGCCAGTAGTAAGGTGGCAGGGGTGAATGAGCAGTTCTTC.